One and the same sample provided the 17 T cell receptor beta chains below, sequenced in a study of T cells in women clearing cervical HPV infection. TCRdb keeps only in-frame clones here, not all; method: immunoSEQ multiplex PCR. Recorded for this sample: 45,000 to 50,000 clones. Sequencing input: blood buffy coat. The receptors here all came from a woman aged 18 to 75 with a cervical HPV16 infection that either progressed to CIN3+ or cleared (not recorded which).

Notes on this clone: From the germline J gene comes the end of the CDR3, since the read stops 3 residues before it. The chain recombines TRBV5-1 with TRBJ2-1, with 8 bases fitting TRBD2. Per germline, CDR1 SGHRS and CDR2 YFSETQ. CDR3 size: 13 residues. V was pared by 5 bases and J by 4 bases, with 2 bases of the junction left unmatched. The CDR3 is CASRAGGYNEQFF. CDR3 DNA, as far as it was read: TGCGCCAGCAGGGCGGGGGGATACAATGAG.

A remark on this clone: The sequence runs out 3 residues before the end of the CDR3; the remainder is reconstructed from the germline J gene. This chain joins TRBV30 and TRBJ2-4; TRBD1 matches at 9 bases. The germline V gene has CDR1 GTSNPN and CDR2 SVGIG (reference sequence). This CDR3 has 12 amino acids. The CDR3 here is CAWRQGAWGQYF. The sequenced CDR3 bases are TGTGCCTGGAGACAGGGGGCTTGGGGT.

About this clone itself: The sequence runs out 3 residues before the end of the CDR3; the remainder is reconstructed from the germline J gene. The chain combines TRBV20-1 with TRBJ2-2; D might be TRBD2 (6 bases). CDR1 DFQATT and CDR2 SNEGSKA come from the germline V gene (reference sequence). The CDR3 is 14 residues long. V was clipped by 1 base and J by 3 bases, with 9 bases between them. The CDR3 sequence is CSARGGEDTGELFF. Incomplete CDR3 DNA: TGCAGTGCTAGAGGCGGGGAGGACACCGGGGAG.

Notes on this clone: The CDR3 goes on 3 residues after the read ends, and that part is filled in from the germline J gene. The V and J genes are TRBV29-1 and TRBJ1-1, with 10 bases that match TRBD1. Germline assignment: CDR1 SQVTM and CDR2 ANQGSEA. This CDR3 is 14 amino acids long. J lost 4 bases, V lost 4 bases, and 6 bases had no gene match. Incomplete CDR3 DNA: TGCAGCGTTGTCGGGACAGGGGCGGGCACTGAA. Encoded protein: CSVVGTGAGTE. The full CDR3 sequence reads CSVVGTGAGTEAFF.

Concerning this clone: The CDR3 goes on 3 residues after the read ends, and that part is filled in from the germline J gene. The genes are TRBV5-4 and TRBJ2-5; no reliable D call. Germline values: CDR1 SGHNT, CDR2 YYREEE (reference sequence). V was trimmed by 0 bases and J by 5 bases, leaving 8 bases between them. The CDR3 has 13 amino acids. The CDR3 is CASSLGQGETQYF. The sequenced CDR3 bases are TGTGCCAGCAGCTTGGGGCAAGGGGAGACC. The whole variable domain, remainder taken from reference TRBV5-4 and TRBJ2-5, is ETGVTQSPTHLIKTRGQQVTLRCSSQSGHNTVSWYQQALGQGPQFIFQYYREEENGRGNFPPRFSGLQFPNYSSELNVNALELDDSALYLCASSLGQGETQYFGPGTRLLVL.

About this clone itself: Read coverage stops 3 residues before the CDR3 terminus; the germline J gene supplies the remainder. The chain links TRBV7-3 to TRBJ2-4; 7 nucleotides match TRBD2. The CDR3 runs 12 residues. The germline CDR1 and CDR2 sequences are SGHTA and FQGTGA. CDR3 sequence reads: CASSSDSGNQYF. The CDR3 DNA, read in part, is TGTGCCAGCAGCTCAGACAGCGGGAAT. The entire variable domain, with the rest obtained from reference TRBV7-3 and TRBJ2-4, is as follows: GAGVSQTPSNKVTEKGKYVELRCDPISGHTALYWYRQSLGQGPEFLIYFQGTGAADDSGLPNDRFFAVRPEGSVSTLKIQRTERGDSAVYLCASSSDSGNQYFGAGTRLSVL.

The CDR3 protein is CASSPRQGSYTF. The sequenced CDR3 bases are TGTGCCAGCTCACCGAGACAGGGTAGC. V gene TRBV18 combines with J gene TRBJ1-2, with 7 bases fitting TRBD1. The read ends 3 residues shy of where the CDR3 ends; the end is completed using the germline J gene. Germline lookup yields CDR1 KGHSH and CDR2 LQKENI. This CDR3 has 12 residues.

With respect to this clone: The read stops 3 residues short of the end of the CDR3; the missing end is completed from the germline J gene. The chain is built from TRBV19 and TRBJ2-3; 8 bases agree with TRBD2. The CDR3 runs 15 residues. Germline CDR1 is LNHDA and CDR2 is SQIVND (reference sequence). The sequenced CDR3 bases are TGTGCCAGTAGTACGGGACGTAGCGGGGAAGAGACG. Its translation is CASSTGRSGEET. The full-length CDR3 reads as CASSTGRSGEETQYF.

With respect to this clone: The CDR3 end lies 3 residues beyond the end of the read and is filled in from the germline J gene. The chain uses TRBV7-9 and TRBJ2-7, with D maybe TRBD1 (6 bases). Deletions cut 7 bases from V and 2 bases from J, with 15 bases between. This CDR3 is built from 14 residues. Germline V lookup: CDR1 SEHNR, CDR2 FQNEAQ (reference sequence). CDR3 in amino acids: CASTSGQGAYEQYF. The CDR3 bases that were read are TGTGCCAGCACCTCGGGACAAGGGGCCTACGAG.

Comment on this clone: The read ends 3 residues before the CDR3 terminus; that terminus is restored from the germline J gene. The chain combines TRBV30 with TRBJ1-2; perhaps TRBD1 as D (6 bases). Trimming stripped 0 bases from V and 5 bases from J, with 16 bases between. There are 15 residues in the CDR3. Germline V gene sequence: CDR1 GTSNPN, CDR2 SVGIG (reference sequence). The CDR3 bases that were read are TGTGCCTGGAGTGTACACTTCGGGGGGCAGTATGGC. Its translation: CAWSVHFGGQYG. Given in full, the CDR3 is CAWSVHFGGQYGYTF.

Of note for this clone: Read coverage stops 3 residues before the CDR3 terminus; the germline J gene supplies the remainder. This chain uses TRBV6-1 with TRBJ2-3; D possibly matches TRBD1 or TRBD2 (7 bases each). CDR1 MNHNS and CDR2 SASEGT come from the germline V gene. This CDR3 comprises 15 residues. Incomplete CDR3 DNA: TGTGCCAGCAGTGAACAGGGGGGAGGGGGAGAGACG. Amino acid sequence: CASSEQGGGGET. The full CDR3 protein reads CASSEQGGGGETQYF.

Comment on this clone: The CDR3 goes on 3 residues after the read ends, and that part is filled in from the germline J gene. The chain links TRBV5-1 to TRBJ2-2, with TRBD1 identical over 11 bases. V lost 4 bases to trimming and J lost 8 bases; unmatched junction nucleotides: 7. The V gene's germline CDR1 is SGHRS and CDR2 YFSETQ. This CDR3 contains 15 residues. The DNA read from the CDR3 is TGCGCCAGCAGCCCCCGGGACAGGGGGTTGGGGGAG. Translating it yields CASSPRDRGLGE. The full CDR3 reads CASSPRDRGLGELFF.

Of note for this clone: The observed sequence ends 3 residues before the CDR3 terminus, with the missing tail filled in from the germline J gene. The rearrangement joins TRBV19 to TRBJ2-7, with 7 bases that match TRBD2. The trim removed 7 bases at V and 2 bases at J, leaving 17 bases unmatched. The CDR3 length is 17 residues. In germline, CDR1 is LNHDA, CDR2 SQIVND (reference sequence). The covered CDR3 bases are TGTGCCAGTATAGGTCCCCGATACGCGGGAGCGACCTACGAG. It yields the protein CASIGPRYAGATYE. The entire CDR3 sequence reads CASIGPRYAGATYEQYF. Based on the CDR3 plus reference TRBV19 and TRBJ2-7, the full variable domain is DGGITQSPKYLFRKEGQNVTLSCEQNLNHDAMYWYRQDPGQGLRLIYYSQIVNDFQKGDIAEGYSVSREKKESFPLTVTSAQKNPTAFYLCASIGPRYAGATYEQYFGPGTRLTVT.

In regard to this clone: Sequencing ends 3 residues short of the CDR3 end; the germline J gene provides the rest. V is TRBV19 and J is TRBJ1-2; D gene uncertain. Trimming removed 6 bases at V and 5 bases at J, with 7 bases between. Germline assignment: CDR1 LNHDA and CDR2 SQIVND (reference sequence). This CDR3 comprises 11 residues. CDR3: CASREVYGYTF. The CDR3 bases that were read are TGTGCCAGTAGAGAGGTTTATGGC. The full variable domain, rest sourced from reference TRBV19 and TRBJ1-2, is DGGITQSPKYLFRKEGQNVTLSCEQNLNHDAMYWYRQDPGQGLRLIYYSQIVNDFQKGDIAEGYSVSREKKESFPLTVTSAQKNPTAFYLCASREVYGYTFGSGTRLTVV.

As regards this clone: From the germline J gene comes the end of the CDR3, since the read stops 3 residues before it. V usage is TRBV30 and J usage is TRBJ2-2; D might be TRBD1 (5 bases). The CDR3 extends over 10 amino acids. Germline V gives CDR1 GTSNPN, CDR2 SVGIG (reference sequence). CDR3 bases read: TGTGCCTGTAGGAAGGGGCCG. Translation: CACRKGP. The entire CDR3 protein reads CACRKGPLFF.

Points on this clone: The CDR3 end is not reached by the read, which stops 3 residues before it; the germline J gene fills it in. The V call is TRBV18, the J call TRBJ1-5, with 7 positions matching TRBD1. This CDR3 region has 14 residues. Trimming cost V 5 bases and J 4 bases; bases outside gene matches: 5. CDR1 is KGHSH, CDR2 LQKENI, per germline. Incomplete CDR3 DNA: TGTGCCAGCTCAGGCCCGGGACAGAATCAGCCC. Amino acids: CASSGPGQNQP. The full CDR3 protein reads CASSGPGQNQPQHF. Together with reference TRBV18 and TRBJ1-5, the CDR3 gives the full variable domain: NAGVMQNPRHLVRRRGQEARLRCSPMKGHSHVYWYRQLPEEGLKFMVYLQKENIIDESGMPKERFSAEFPKEGPSILRIQQVVRGDSAAYFCASSGPGQNQPQHFGDGTRLSIL.

As to this clone: Read sequence stops 3 residues before the CDR3 end, and the germline J gene provides the missing end. J is TRBJ2-7 and V is TRBV7-2; unclear D gene. This CDR3 region has 15 residues. With 4 bases removed from V and 3 bases from J, the gap between germline ends came to 16 bases. In germline, CDR1 is SGHTA, CDR2 FQGNSA. The part of the CDR3 DNA that was read is TGTGCCAGCAGCTCCACAGCAACTTCTTACTACGAG. Its protein product is CASSSTATSYYE. The entire CDR3 sequence reads CASSSTATSYYEQYF.